The entry below gives a single T cell receptor beta chain sequence along with its context. The target antigen is unknown. This CDR3 has 14 amino acids. V was pared by 7 bases and J by 2 bases, with 11 bases between. From RNA transcripts, TCR beta CDR3 regions were amplified. HTBI primers were used for first-round RT-PCR of the TCR CDR3. TCRdb used MiXCR to reprocess the multiplex PCR reads, holding one entry per CDR3 protein. Seen here are about 680,000 distinct CDR3 sequences, approximately 36% observed once, and the top ten hold around 30%. This sample stems from a study of T cells in Graves' hyperthyroidism and ophthalmopathy. Study findings and constraints: In the blood, most expanded thyroid clonotypes above 0.001 appeared as well. Ophthalmopathy, as predicted by the model, came a median about six months after the prediction.

The V and J genes are TRBV12-3 or TRBV12-4 and TRBJ2-2, with D possibly TRBD2 on 5 matching bases. Sequencing was carried out using blood. The receptor comes from a woman aged 40 to 49 with Graves' hyperthyroidism. For the CDR3, the DNA is TGTGCCAGCATAGAGGGCCTTAACACCGGGGAGCTGTTTTTT. As protein: CASIEGLNTGELFF.